This TCR beta chain stems from a study of T cells in Graves' hyperthyroidism and ophthalmopathy. Study details: Peripheral blood collection took place at initial diagnosis, before any treatment. Study-wide findings and caveats: Using 13 V-J features, a model discriminated ophthalmopathy from stable hyperthyroidism.

Uncontrolled infection, other autoimmune disease, pregnancy and lactation each barred patients from inclusion. Using more than 8 ml of fresh peripheral blood, PBMCs were prepared. This clonotype was seen at least ten times. Its antigen remains unidentified. RNA transcripts yielded amplified TCR beta CDR3 regions. First-round RT-PCR targeting the TCR CDR3 was performed with the HTBI primer set. TCRdb ran MiXCR on the multiplex PCR reads and lists one entry per CDR3 protein. This sample has approximately 620,000 distinct CDR3 sequences; approximately 16% occur once, and the top ten carry about 3.5%. Input material: blood. This clonotype was sampled from a woman aged 40 to 50 with Graves' ophthalmopathy.

CDR3 sequence reads: CASRGLVTDTQYF. The CDR3 region has the DNA TGTGCCAGCAGAGGACTAGTGACAGATACGCAGTATTTT. V and J are TRBV27 and TRBJ2-3; 7 bases fit TRBD2. The V and J ends lost 6 bases and 3 bases, in that order; junction bases with no gene match: 3. The V gene's germline CDR1 is MNHEY and CDR2 SMNVEV (reference sequence). This CDR3 region has 13 residues.